These 3 T cell receptor beta chains came from one sample sequenced in a study of blood T cell repertoires in COVID-19. Sequencing used immunoSEQ multiplex PCR; TCRdb keeps in-frame clones, though not all of them. The sample holds fewer than 250,000 clones; roughly 84% are singletons and the top ten take approximately 6.5%. The specimen sequenced was PBMCs or T cells enriched from blood (not recorded which). Source of these receptors: a woman in her thirties or forties who had recovered from COVID-19.

The chain joins TRBV29-1 to TRBJ1-2; no firm D call. Trimming pared 7 bases from V and 6 bases from J, leaving 21 bases between. Looked up from germline, CDR1 is SQVTM and CDR2 is ANQGSEA. The CDR3 runs to 14 residues. CDR3 nucleotides: TGCAGCGCCGAGTCGGGGAAGGACTCGGATGGCTACACCTTC. This encodes CSAESGKDSDGYTF.

J is TRBJ1-1 and V is TRBV11-2; D unclear. Germline-derived CDR1 and CDR2 are SGHAT and FQNNGV. Trimming took 1 base from V and 0 from J, leaving 6 bases between them. This CDR3 has 14 amino acids. The CDR3 is CASSLVHLNTEAFF. The DNA of the CDR3 is TGTGCCAGCAGCTTAGTACACCTGAACACTGAAGCTTTCTTT.

The table lists this clone with a few counts. The identical CDR3 is also encoded by other nucleotide sequences in the sample. V and J are TRBV18 and TRBJ1-5; D is uncertain. The CDR3 extends over 13 amino acids. Germline V gene sequence: CDR1 KGHSH, CDR2 LQKENI. V was shortened by 5 bases and J by 3 bases, with 8 bases between the two germline ends. In nucleotides, the CDR3 is TGTGCCAGCTCATTAGACTTCAATCAGCCCCAGCATTTT. Translating it yields CASSLDFNQPQHF.